These 22 T cell receptor beta chains originate from one sample sequenced in a study of cytomegalovirus exposure and HLA in healthy donors. The PCR contained 60 Vbeta and 13 Jbeta primers. Profiled with immunoSEQ multiplex PCR; TCRdb holds only in-frame clones, not every one. The sample shows about 160,000 clones, 75% to 90% of them seen only once. The sample comprised PBMCs. The receptors were gathered from a girl aged 2 to 10 in good health and CMV-seropositive.

This clone showed up just once. Sequence at one end of the junction differs from germline and may be a read error. This chain uses TRBV7-7 with TRBJ2-3; 11 bases are shared with TRBD1. Germline V gene data show CDR1 as SSHAT and CDR2 as FNYEAQ (reference sequence). The CDR3 consists of 13 residues. CDR3 sequence reads: CASSLGTGGLQYF. The DNA of the CDR3 is TGTGCTAGCAGCTTAGGGACAGGGGGTTTACAGTATTTT.

The V gene is TRBV5-8, the J gene TRBJ2-7, with 10 bases fitting TRBD1. V lost 0 bases to trimming and J lost 4 bases; unmatched junction nucleotides: 4. Germline V gene data show CDR1 as SGHTS and CDR2 as YDEGEE. The CDR3 consists of 15 residues. This CDR3 is CASSLADRGLYEQYF. The CDR3 DNA reads TGTGCCAGCAGCTTGGCCGACAGGGGGCTTTACGAGCAGTACTTC.

This clone was seen more than once but under ten times. The V and J genes are TRBV4-1 and TRBJ1-1; 9 bases are shared with TRBD1. With 2 bases clipped from V and 6 bases from J, the junction kept 10 bases outside the gene matches. This CDR3 is 16 amino acids long. Germline CDR1 and CDR2: MGHRA and YSYEKL. The CDR3 loop reads CASSQITTGGVSEAFF. For the CDR3, the DNA is TGCGCCAGCAGCCAAATAACGACAGGGGGAGTGTCTGAAGCTTTCTTT.

The V gene is TRBV10-3, the J gene TRBJ1-4, with 8 bases that match TRBD1. The CDR3 has 16 amino acids. The V segment lost 6 bases and the J segment 7 bases; nucleotides outside the gene matches: 13. CDR1 is ENHRY, CDR2 SYGVKD, per germline. The CDR3 sequence: CAISVEARGRGEKLFF. In DNA, the CDR3 is TGTGCCATCAGCGTAGAAGCCAGGGGGCGCGGTGAAAAACTGTTTTTT.

The chain uses TRBV27 and TRBJ2-3; no reliable D call. Deletions cut 3 bases from V and 6 bases from J, with 10 bases between. CDR1 is MNHEY and CDR2 is SMNVEV in the germline V gene (reference sequence). CDR3 size: 13 residues. The CDR3: CASSLRPFDTQYF. The CDR3, as DNA: TGTGCCAGCAGTTTGAGGCCTTTCGATACGCAGTATTTT.

The V call is TRBV11-2, the J call TRBJ2-7, with D unresolved. The germline gives CDR1 SGHAT, CDR2 FQNNGV. V lost 4 bases to trimming and J lost 2 bases, with 3 bases between them. The CDR3 has 11 residues. The CDR3 spells CASSSAYEQYF. The CDR3 DNA is TGTGCCAGCAGCTCGGCCTACGAGCAGTACTTC.

This chain uses TRBV2 with TRBJ2-3; 12 bases map to TRBD2. The V and J ends lost 8 bases and 3 bases, in that order; junction bases with no gene match: 0. Germline V lookup: CDR1 SNHLY, CDR2 FYNNEI. This CDR3 is 13 amino acids long. For the CDR3, the DNA is TGTGCCAGCGGACTAGCGGGAACAGATACGCAGTATTTT. Protein product: CASGLAGTDTQYF. The full variable domain, rest sourced from reference TRBV2 and TRBJ2-3, is EPEVTQTPSHQVTQMGQEVILRCVPISNHLYFYWYRQILGQKVEFLVSFYNNEISEKSEIFDDQFSVERPDGSNFTLKIRSTKLEDSAMYFCASGLAGTDTQYFGPGTRLTVL.

This sequence joins TRBV5-1 and TRBJ2-7, with D possibly TRBD2 on 6 matching bases. The CDR3 loop spans 14 amino acids. V lost 7 bases and J 4 bases, leaving 18 bases between the germline ends. Germline V gene lookup returns CDR1 SGHRS and CDR2 YFSETQ. The CDR3 reads CASPSGSLRYEQYF. CDR3 coding DNA: TGCGCCAGCCCCAGCGGGTCGCTTAGATACGAGCAGTACTTC. Supplemented by reference TRBV5-1 and TRBJ2-7, the full variable domain reads KAGVTQTPRYLIKTRGQQVTLSCSPISGHRSVSWYQQTPGQGLQFLFEYFSETQRNKGNFPGRFSGRQFSNSRSEMNVSTLELGDSALYLCASPSGSLRYEQYFGPGTRLTVT.

V gene TRBV28 combines with J gene TRBJ1-1; D is unclear. This CDR3 is built from 15 residues. Between the trimmed V and J ends, which lost 4 bases and 1 base, there was a span of 13 bases. From germline, CDR1 is MDHEN and CDR2 SYDVKM. The CDR3 nucleotides read TGTGCCAGCAGTTCAATGACACCTTCGAACACTGAAGCTTTCTTT. It is translated as CASSSMTPSNTEAFF. Full variable domain (remainder filled in from reference TRBV28 and TRBJ1-1): DVKVTQSSRYLVKRTGEKVFLECVQDMDHENMFWYRQDPGLGLRLIYFSYDVKMKEKGDIPEGYSVSREKKERFSLILESASTNQTSMYLCASSSMTPSNTEAFFGQGTRLTVV.

CDR3 nucleotides: TGTGCCTGGAGTGCTCAGGGGGCGAATGAGCAGTTCTTC. Protein sequence: CAWSAQGANEQFF. This rearrangement joins TRBV30 to TRBJ2-1; 8 bases map to TRBD1. With 1 base clipped from V and 7 bases from J, the junction kept 3 bases outside the gene matches. Per the germline V gene, CDR1 is GTSNPN and CDR2 is SVGIG (reference sequence). The CDR3 spans 13 residues.

The chain combines TRBV12-5 with TRBJ1-1; D not certain. Trimming left V 6 bases short and J 1 base short, with 9 bases between. The CDR3 has 13 amino acids. CDR1 and CDR2 from the germline V gene are LGHNT and FRNRAP. The CDR3 coding sequence is TGTGCTAGTGGGGCATATGGGAACACTGAAGCTTTCTTT. This encodes CASGAYGNTEAFF.

The rearrangement uses TRBV27 and TRBJ2-1, with 11 bases lining up with TRBD1. CDR1 and CDR2 (germline): MNHEY, SMNVEV (reference sequence). The J segment lost 2 bases and the V segment lost 6 bases, leaving 6 bases of the junction unmatched. The CDR3 runs to 16 residues. DNA for the CDR3: TGTGCCAGCAGCGACTCGGGACAGGGGGCCTACAATGAGCAGTTCTTC. Amino acids: CASSDSGQGAYNEQFF.

On this clone: Other DNA sequences of this sample code for an identical CDR3. The V and J genes are TRBV18 and TRBJ2-5; no definite D call. Germline values: CDR1 KGHSH, CDR2 LQKENI. The CDR3 contains 13 residues. V shed 3 bases and J shed 2 bases, with 7 bases lying between them. CDR3 bases: TGTGCCAGCTCACCTACCACACAAGAGACCCAGTACTTC. It translates to CASSPTTQETQYF.

The V call is TRBV5-1, the J call TRBJ2-4, with D possibly being TRBD2 (6 bases). V lost 3 bases and J 0 bases, leaving 28 bases between the germline ends. Germline loops: CDR1 SGHRS, CDR2 YFSETQ. The length of the CDR3 is 21 residues. The CDR3 reads CASSSYLRRGGSFIAKNIQYF. As DNA, the CDR3 is TGCGCCAGCAGCTCTTACTTAAGGCGCGGAGGGTCGTTCATAGCCAAAAACATTCAGTACTTC. Filled out from reference TRBV5-1 and TRBJ2-4, the complete variable domain reads KAGVTQTPRYLIKTRGQQVTLSCSPISGHRSVSWYQQTPGQGLQFLFEYFSETQRNKGNFPGRFSGRQFSNSRSEMNVSTLELGDSALYLCASSSYLRRGGSFIAKNIQYFGAGTRLSVL.

The sample holds a few counts of this clone. The chain carries TRBV7-2 and TRBJ2-2; TRBD1 matches at 11 bases. The CDR3 consists of 18 residues. The V and J ends lost 4 bases and 7 bases, in that order; junction bases with no gene match: 14. Germline CDR1 SGHTA, CDR2 FQGNSA. CDR3 region: CASSYRGTGTGGFGELFF. As DNA, the CDR3 is TGTGCCAGCAGCTATAGAGGTACCGGGACAGGGGGTTTCGGGGAGCTGTTTTTT.

This clone was recorded once. The rearrangement uses TRBV30 and TRBJ2-3; D is ambiguous. Germline V gene sequence: CDR1 GTSNPN, CDR2 SVGIG (reference sequence). V lost 3 bases, J lost 7 bases, and 14 bases lay in between. The CDR3 has 13 residues. The CDR3 loop reads CAWREMGENTQYF. The DNA for the CDR3 is TGTGCCTGGAGGGAAATGGGCGAAAATACGCAGTATTTT.

The rearrangement links TRBV7-8 to TRBJ2-3; 8 positions agree with TRBD2. This CDR3 region has 16 residues. Per germline, CDR1 SGHVS and CDR2 FQNEAQ. V shed 0 bases and J 3 bases; nucleotides not matched to a gene: 5. CDR3 DNA: TGTGCCAGCAGCTTAGCCTTCGGACTAGCAACAGATACGCAGTATTTT. This gives the protein CASSLAFGLATDTQYF.

The gene calls are TRBV7-9 and TRBJ1-5; D unclear. The CDR3 runs 14 residues. V was trimmed by 1 base and J by 8 bases, leaving 12 bases between them. Germline CDR1 reads SEHNR; CDR2 reads FQNEAQ (reference sequence). The CDR3 region is CASSLGGDREPQHF. The CDR3 DNA is TGTGCCAGCAGCTTAGGGGGAGACCGGGAGCCCCAGCATTTT.

The V gene is TRBV2, the J gene TRBJ2-5, with D perhaps TRBD1 (6 bases). V lost 4 bases to trimming and J lost 5 bases, with 14 bases between them. The CDR3 runs 14 residues. Germline lookup yields CDR1 SNHLY and CDR2 FYNNEI. The CDR3 loop is CASSAGTQVETQYF. The CDR3 DNA reads as TGTGCCAGCAGTGCCGGGACACAAGTGGAGACCCAGTACTTC.

The J gene is TRBJ2-1, the V gene TRBV7-9, with 8 bases fitting TRBD1. The CDR3 is 19 amino acids. The trim removed 5 bases at V and 2 bases at J, leaving 17 bases unmatched. Germline V CDR1 and CDR2: SEHNR, FQNEAQ (reference sequence). CDR3 region: CASSPSLRQGIMAYNEQFF. The CDR3 DNA is TGTGCCAGCAGCCCTTCCCTCCGACAGGGGATTATGGCCTACAATGAGCAGTTCTTC.

In DNA form, the CDR3 reads TGTGCCAGCAGCCGGGTTACTAGCGGGGCAAACACCGGGGAGCTGTTTTTT. Protein: CASSRVTSGANTGELFF. The genes are TRBV14 and TRBJ2-2; TRBD2 agrees at 10 bases. The CDR3 totals 17 residues. With 4 bases clipped from V and 2 bases from J, the junction kept 7 bases outside the gene matches. Germline CDR1 is SGHDN and CDR2 is FVKESK.

This chain links TRBV7-9 with TRBJ2-3; D is possibly TRBD1 (6 bases). The ends were cut back, 5 bases at V and 1 base at J, with 22 bases in the middle. The germline CDR1 and CDR2 sequences are SEHNR and FQNEAQ (reference sequence). The CDR3 covers 18 residues. Written as DNA, the CDR3 is TGTGCCAGCAGCCCACTCCGAGGGGGAAAGGAGGGCACAGATACGCAGTATTTT. As protein: CASSPLRGGKEGTDTQYF.